Sequencing of this T cell receptor beta chain was carried out in a study of naive and memory T cell subsets (dated 2017 in TCRdb). Study-level background: An open-source, UMI-based TCR alpha and beta sequencing pipeline was applied to sorted naive and memory peripheral blood T cell subsets. The functional CMV T cell responses agreed completely with IgG serology results. RNA was DNase-treated and reverse transcribed with TCR constant-region primers, mostly using SuperScript III. General study outcomes and caveats: RNA-based TCR counts may be affected by expression changes linked to T cell activation and differentiation. After error correction, only a single occurrence was seen for over 95% of naive TCR sequences, so much steeper abundance distributions were produced than in memory subsets. A clonotype was defined as a single alpha or beta chain sequence rather than as a paired alpha/beta receptor. The repertoire findings for the naive and memory subsets could not be validated against a ground truth because none was available. In both CD4 and CD8 cells, the Gini index increased while Shannon and inverse Simpson diversity decreased from naive through CM, EM and EMRA. TCR abundance followed a power law whose exponent differed between naive and memory subsets but was consistent across the three individuals.

A remark on this clonotype: Its binding antigen is unknown. Within one base of it there is no much larger clone, and no base qualities were kept.

Separate amplification of TCR alpha and beta chain libraries was performed from the second PCR step onward. CMV status of each donor was established by measuring IFNgamma production from CD4+ T cells after fresh PBMCs were stimulated overnight with CMV viral lysate. CD4 T cells were positively selected using Miltenyi beads, after which CD8 T cells were positively selected from the CD4-negative fraction. Cells were stained for CD3, CD4, CD8, CD45RA, CD27 and a live/dead dye and were sorted on a BD Aria II into four subsets based on CD45RA and CD27. Blood was obtained from three healthy volunteers, and the blood from each volunteer was fractionated into CD4 and CD8 T cells and subsequently into four differentiation subsets. Around 120 ml of peripheral blood was collected from each donor, and PBMC were isolated by Ficoll-Paque PLUS density-gradient centrifugation. After sorting, cells were lysed in RLT buffer, RNA was extracted using a Qiagen RNeasy kit, and the extracted RNA was stored at -80 degrees C.

The CDR3 covers 14 residues, taking in both the cysteine and the phenylalanine. The entry retains the CDR3 DNA only, 42 bases that are in frame from base 1. Cut back by 6 bases and 9 bases, the V and J ends lie 18 bases apart. CDR1 and CDR2, per the germline V gene, are MDHEN and SYDVKM. Library preparation employed UMI-ligation and nested PCR. The beta constant-region primer was an equimolar mix of two oligonucleotides covering both TRBC1 and TRBC2. Four rounds of PCR were used to amplify ligated cDNA, with nested alpha and beta constant-region primers being used together with the SP2 primer. A single-stranded oligonucleotide carrying the SP2 primer and a 12-nucleotide UMI was ligated to the 3' end of the cDNA by T4 RNA ligase 1. Incubation of the ligation reaction was carried out at 16 degrees C for roughly 19-24 hours. To avoid over-amplification, PCR2 was usually performed as a SYBR Green qPCR and halted once a predetermined threshold was reached. Agencourt AMPure XP magnetic beads were used for all purifications after the first. Library quantification was done by Qubit, followed by a TapeStation check on which the main peak was expected at around 650 bp. The pooled libraries were sequenced on an Illumina MiSeq using v2 2x251 paired-end kits, which usually yielded 1-2 million reads per sample. Libraries were pooled at 4 nM per sample, and roughly 4.5-7.5% PhiX was added to improve cluster recognition. Concerning the study's data processing: Decombinator assigned V and J genes to Demultiplexor-processed FASTQ reads by tag matching, allowing a single base-pair mismatch. Collapsinator relied on UMIs to fix sequencing errors as well as frequency errors caused by PCR heterogeneity. TCRs were translated and CDR3s were extracted from the conserved cysteine to the FGXG phenylalanine by CDR3Translator, with non-productive sequences being flagged. Repertoires were subsampled to equal numbers of UMI-defined TCRs before Gini, Shannon entropy and inverse Simpson indices were calculated. Power-law fits to clonotype abundance distributions were performed by maximum likelihood within the linear range. On one naive CD8 sample, the pipeline and MIGEC gave similar UMI counts, unique TCR numbers and clonal distributions. The repertoires were searched for approximately 7,000 CMV-associated CDR3 sequences that had been compiled from VDJdb and a published dataset. TCRdb reprocessed the public reads (quality trimming at Q25 with fastp, clone calling with MiXCR) and kept in-frame beta chains. For every CDR3 protein sequence, its rows merge into one entry that carries the most common genes and DNA. In this record, the V and J calls reflect TCRdb's handling and not the investigators' own analysis. For this sample the table gives about 120,000 distinct CDR3 sequences, of which 35% to 40% were detected only once. Less than 1% of the sample is in the top ten clones.

The chain joins TRBV28 to TRBJ1-3; D gene: possibly TRBD1, on 6 matching bases. This sequence was found in a human donor in good health. The sample was central memory CD4+ T cells from blood. The cell subset or site label, read with the paper, signifies: central memory, CD45RA- CD27+. The CDR3 protein is CASSSGQFRFTIYF. The DNA is as follows: TGTGCCAGCAGCTCTGGACAGTTCAGATTCACCATATATTTT.